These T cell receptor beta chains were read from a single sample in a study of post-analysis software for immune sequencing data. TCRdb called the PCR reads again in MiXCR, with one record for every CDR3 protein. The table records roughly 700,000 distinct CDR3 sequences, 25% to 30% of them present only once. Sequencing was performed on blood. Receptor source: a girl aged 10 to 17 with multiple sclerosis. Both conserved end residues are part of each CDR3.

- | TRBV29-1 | CSVWTRFFGTQYF
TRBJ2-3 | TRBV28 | CASSLGPASFGTQYF
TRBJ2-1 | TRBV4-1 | CASNQEGENPRDEQFF
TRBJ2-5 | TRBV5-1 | CASRGSLQETQYF
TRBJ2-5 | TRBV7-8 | CASSSTRRWGVETQYF
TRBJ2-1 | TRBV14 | CASSQVPGQGYNEQFF
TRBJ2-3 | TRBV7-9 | CASRRMTSGRTDTQYF
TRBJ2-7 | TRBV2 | CASGWERGNEQYF
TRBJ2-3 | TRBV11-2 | CASSFDILAGHTDTRYF
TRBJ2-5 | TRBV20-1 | CSARGDKGLEETQYF
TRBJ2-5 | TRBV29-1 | CSVLVRGQETQYF
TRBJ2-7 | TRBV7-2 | CASSPWSPGTYEQYF
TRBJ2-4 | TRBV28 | CASSPQYLIAKNIQYF
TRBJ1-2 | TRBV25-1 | CATGLLGYGYTF
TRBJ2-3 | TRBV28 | CASSLMLRTDTQYF
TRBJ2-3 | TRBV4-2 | CASSRVQGTQYF
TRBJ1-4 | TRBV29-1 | CSASVGLNEKLFF
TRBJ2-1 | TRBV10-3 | CAIKGWEGGNEQFF
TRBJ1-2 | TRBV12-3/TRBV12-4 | CASSPPQGLSGYTF
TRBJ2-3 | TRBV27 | CASSPEGRISRPHTQYF
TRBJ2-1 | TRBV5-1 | CASSGGLWGSSYNEQFF
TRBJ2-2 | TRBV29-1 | CSVDGSWGTGELFF
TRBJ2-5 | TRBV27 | CATGTSGRIFSETQYF
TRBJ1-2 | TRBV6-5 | CASSYSRIRGARDGYTF
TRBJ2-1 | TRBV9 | CASSPRLAGAYNEQFF
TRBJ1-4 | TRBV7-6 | CASSPPGIANEKLFF
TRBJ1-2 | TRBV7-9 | CASSSPGGLKANYGYTF
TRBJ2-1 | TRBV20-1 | CSARGIAGKKEEQFF
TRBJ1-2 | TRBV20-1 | CSARERRQGTNYGYTF
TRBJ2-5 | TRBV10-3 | CAISEGADSQETQYF
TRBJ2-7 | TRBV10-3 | CAISVGGLRSYEQYF
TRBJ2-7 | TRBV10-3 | CAISESGGDSYGQYF